A selection of T cell receptor beta chains follows, all from one sample in a study of beta chain features in type 1 diabetes. The assay was immunoSEQ multiplex PCR, and TCRdb's table has in-frame clones only and misses some. The data hold 600,000 to 700,000 clones, with 12% observed a single time. Sequenced: naive CD4+ T cells from blood. The receptors were sampled from a man under 40 with type 1 diabetes. The CDR3 runs from the conserved cysteine through the conserved F or W. A D gene is named only where the DNA matches it firmly. Clone size, where shown, is once, few, many, or a class for clones that have expanded.

TRBD1	NA	TRBV2	TRBJ2-1	CASRVPGQGTNEQFF	TGTGCCAGCAGGGTCCCGGGACAGGGGACCAATGAGCAGTTCTTC
NA	NA	TRBV18	TRBJ2-5	CASSPTREETQYF	TGTGCCAGCTCACCAACCCGGGAAGAGACCCAGTACTTC
TRBD1	NA	TRBV15	TRBJ2-5	CATSRAGTGRGTQYF	TGTGCCACCAGCAGAGCCGGGACAGGGAGAGGGACCCAGTACTTC
TRBD2	few	TRBV4-2	TRBJ2-5	CASSQDGAGVGQETQYF	TGTGCCAGCAGCCAAGATGGGGCGGGGGTAGGGCAAGAGACCCAGTACTTC
NA	few	TRBV2	TRBJ1-3	CASSGPQGNTIYF	TGTGCCAGCAGTGGACCACAGGGAAACACCATATATTTT
NA	NA	TRBV4-3	TRBJ1-5	CASSQDLVLKQPQHF	TGCGCCAGCAGCCAAGATCTGGTCCTGAAACAGCCCCAGCATTTT
TRBD1	few	TRBV14	TRBJ2-1	CASSGRDRGVNEQFF	TGTGCCAGCAGCGGCCGGGACAGGGGTGTCAATGAGCAGTTCTTC
NA	NA	TRBV4-2	TRBJ1-2	CASSPRDGGSYTF	TGTGCCAGCAGCCCCCGAGACGGGGGTAGCTACACCTTC
TRBD2	few	TRBV10-3	TRBJ2-1	CAISVAGVNEQFF	TGTGCCATCAGTGTTGCGGGGGTCAATGAGCAGTTCTTC
NA	NA	TRBV27	TRBJ2-7	CASSLAQGLEQYF	TGTGCCAGCAGTTTAGCGCAGGGGCTCGAGCAGTACTTC
NA	few	TRBV7-2	TRBJ2-7	CASTSFASYEQYF	TGTGCCAGCACCAGCTTTGCGTCCTACGAGCAGTACTTC